The rows below give T cell receptor beta chains drawn from one sample of a study of regulatory T cells. Data came from immunoSEQ multiplex PCR; TCRdb stores just in-frame clones and leaves some out. This table has over 20,000 clones, about 88% appearing once. Material: conventional CD4+ T cells sorted from blood. Source of these receptors: a child under 18 with CD3G deficiency. CDR3s leave out the opening cysteine and the closing phenylalanine or tryptophan.

J: TRBJ1-1
V: TRBV6-5
length: 11
CDR3: ASSYGYNTEAF

J: TRBJ1-2
V: TRBV6-1
length: 13
CDR3: AGSVSRTGTYGYT

J: TRBJ2-5
V: TRBV27
length: 12
CDR3: ASRRLAGGGTQY

J: TRBJ2-7
V: TRBV6-1
length: 13
CDR3: ASSIGTGGAYEQY

J: TRBJ2-1
V: TRBV5-1
length: 11
CDR3: ASSLVTGGVEF

J: TRBJ2-7
V: TRBV10-3
length: 14
CDR3: AISEVGTSATYEQY

J: TRBJ2-7
V: TRBV11-3
length: 14
CDR3: ASSLGPDRGAYEQY

J: TRBJ1-3
V: TRBV6-1
length: 17
CDR3: ASSEFPKATGYSGNTIY

J: TRBJ2-7
V: TRBV5-1
length: 12
CDR3: ASSLAGGAYEQY

J: TRBJ2-3
V: TRBV21-1
length: 13
CDR3: ASTLSGEGADTQY

J: TRBJ2-4
V: TRBV28
length: 14
CDR3: ASSFGGPLAKNIQY

J: TRBJ2-3
V: TRBV11-2
length: 15
CDR3: ASSPTGLARYTDTQY

J: TRBJ2-7
V: TRBV28
length: 12
CDR3: ASSFLADPYEQY

J: TRBJ2-1
V: TRBV6-1
length: 11
CDR3: ASKGALYNEQF

J: TRBJ2-7
V: TRBV6-1
length: 12
CDR3: ASSEQGDNYEQY

J: TRBJ2-1
V: TRBV28
length: 15
CDR3: ASRKYGLGQALGEQF

J: TRBJ2-7
V: TRBV11-2
length: 13
CDR3: ASSPIRAGTYEQY

J: TRBJ2-7
V: TRBV6-1
length: 9
CDR3: ASSASREQY

J: TRBJ2-7
V: TRBV7-2
length: 12
CDR3: ASSLARGPYEQY

J: TRBJ2-7
V: TRBV6-1
length: 12
CDR3: ASSEALRGYEQY

J: TRBJ1-4
V: TRBV28
length: 15
CDR3: ASSFGATGVPNEKLF

J: TRBJ1-2
V: TRBV6-1
length: 12
CDR3: ASRFTGTSSGYT

J: TRBJ2-6
V: TRBV4-1
length: 13
CDR3: ASSPRISGANVLT

J: TRBJ2-2
V: TRBV19
length: 12
CDR3: ASMGNINTGELF

J: TRBJ2-1
V: TRBV7-8
length: 12
CDR3: ASSLVSSVNEQF

J: TRBJ2-2
V: TRBV6-1
length: 12
CDR3: ASLAASRAGELF

J: TRBJ2-2
V: TRBV7-8
length: 12
CDR3: ASSPGGGTGELF

J: TRBJ2-2
V: TRBV5-1
length: 13
CDR3: ASSPGLAVTGELF

J: TRBJ2-7
V: TRBV28
length: 14
CDR3: ASSPARRSLSYEQY

J: TRBJ1-2
V: TRBV6-1
length: 10
CDR3: ASSRSNYGYT